The sequence of this TCR beta chain was determined in a study of early T cells in non-severe SARS-CoV-2 infection. With V trimmed by 3 bases and J by 5 bases, 7 bases remained unmatched. The CDR3 runs 16 residues. Germline V gene sequence: CDR1 ENHRY, CDR2 SYGVKD. MiXCR, run by TCRdb on the 5' RACE reads, gives a single entry per CDR3 protein. In the table there are tens of thousands of distinct CDR3 sequences, approximately 8.4% of which are singletons. This clonotype was detected only a few times. The sequenced sample consisted of whole blood. The chain combines TRBV10-3 with TRBJ2-3; 11 positions agree with TRBD1. This clonotype was obtained from an adult who was a healthcare worker with PCR-confirmed SARS-CoV-2 infection or an uninfected control (not recorded which). The CDR3 nucleotides read TGTGCCATCAGTGATGGAACCGGGACAGGGGGAGATACGCAGTATTTT. This gives the protein CAISDGTGTGGDTQYF.